The T cell receptor (beta chain) described here comes from a study of beta chain features in type 1 diabetes. Study context: All samples together contributed more than 90,000,000 sorted cells for examination.

V shed 2 bases and J 6 bases; nucleotides not matched to a gene: 5. The CDR3 totals 15 residues. Germline CDR1 is SNHLY and CDR2 is FYNNEI. The entirety of the isolated RNA underwent reverse transcription, so expressed TCRB transcripts were sequenced. Libraries were prepared by immunoSEQ multiplex PCR; TCRdb keeps only in-frame clonotypes and omits some of them. Of some 900,000 clones in the sample, roughly 17% were seen once. Via CD45RO/CCR7/CD25/CD127/CD95/CD27, cells of the CD4+ naive, central memory, regulatory and stem cell-like memory subsets were sorted. The source is a woman under 30 in good health. This chain links TRBV2 with TRBJ2-7; 12 bases are shared with TRBD2. Sequenced: naive CD4+ T cells from blood. The CDR3 nucleotides read TGTGCCAGCAGTGAATCTAGCGGGAGGGCCCGCGAGCAGTACTTC. Translating gives CASSESSGRAREQYF.